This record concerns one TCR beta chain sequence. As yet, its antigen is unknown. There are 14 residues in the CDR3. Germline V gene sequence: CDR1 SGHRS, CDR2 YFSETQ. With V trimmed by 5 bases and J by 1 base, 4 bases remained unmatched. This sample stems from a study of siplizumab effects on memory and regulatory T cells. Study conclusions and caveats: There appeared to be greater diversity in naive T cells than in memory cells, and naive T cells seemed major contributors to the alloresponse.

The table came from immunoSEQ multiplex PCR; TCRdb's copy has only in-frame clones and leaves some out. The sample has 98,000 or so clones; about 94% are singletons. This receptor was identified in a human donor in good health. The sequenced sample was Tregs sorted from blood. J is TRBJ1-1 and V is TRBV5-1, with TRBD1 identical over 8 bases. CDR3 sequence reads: CASRGTGANTEAFF. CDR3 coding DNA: TGCGCCAGCAGAGGGACAGGCGCGAACACTGAAGCTTTCTTT.